The 12 T cell receptor beta chains below were found in one sample sequenced in a study of blood T cell repertoires in COVID-19. Measured with immunoSEQ multiplex PCR; TCRdb has only the in-frame clones, and not every one. The data hold a few hundred thousand clones, with around 88% observed a single time. Sequenced: peripheral blood. These receptors were obtained from a man aged 50 to 59 with active or convalescent COVID-19.

The chain links TRBV3-1 (or the pseudogene TRBV3-2) to TRBJ2-1, with 12 bases lining up with TRBD2. CDR1 and CDR2 from the germline V gene are LGHDT and YNNKEL (reference sequence). The CDR3 consists of 17 residues. V shed 4 bases and J 2 bases; nucleotides not matched to a gene: 6. CDR3 sequence: CASSRPGLAGTYNEQFF. The CDR3 DNA follows: TGTGCCAGCAGCCGCCCCGGACTAGCGGGGACCTACAATGAGCAGTTCTTC.

V usage is TRBV9 and J usage is TRBJ2-5, with 12 bases matching TRBD1. The CDR3 extends over 14 amino acids. Germline-derived CDR1 and CDR2 are SGDLS and YYNGEE. After removal of 4 bases from V and 5 bases from J, the junction contained 3 bases not matched to a gene. As DNA, the CDR3 is TGTGCCAGCAGCCCGGGACAGGGGGCGGAGACCCAGTACTTC. Translated: CASSPGQGAETQYF. Based on the CDR3 plus reference TRBV9 and TRBJ2-5, the full variable domain is DSGVTQTPKHLITATGQRVTLRCSPRSGDLSVYWYQQSLDQGLQFLIQYYNGEERAKGNILERFSAQQFPDLHSELNLSSLELGDSALYFCASSPGQGAETQYFGPGTRLLVL.

The chain employs TRBV28 and TRBJ1-5; the D gene is possibly TRBD1 (6 bases). V lost 5 bases and J 1 base, leaving 21 bases between the germline ends. CDR1 is MDHEN, CDR2 SYDVKM, per germline. This CDR3 spans 18 amino acids. The CDR3 sequence is CASSPPPQGTVSNQPQHF. The CDR3 DNA reads as TGTGCCAGCAGTCCTCCCCCACAGGGAACGGTGAGCAATCAGCCCCAGCATTTT.

This chain's CDR3 is CASSPMVLEAEAFF. DNA of the CDR3: TGTGCCAGCAGTCCGATGGTTCTCGAGGCGGAAGCTTTCTTT. V gene TRBV6-5 combines with J gene TRBJ1-1; D is unresolved. Germline CDR1 is MNHEY and CDR2 is SVGAGI. Trimming took 5 bases from V and 8 from J, leaving 18 bases between them. The CDR3 totals 14 residues.

This chain links TRBV2 with TRBJ1-2, with TRBD1 as a possible D gene (5 bases). Trimming took 4 bases from V and 0 from J, leaving 12 bases between them. This CDR3 is built from 15 residues. CDR1 and CDR2 (germline): SNHLY, FYNNEI. The CDR3 DNA reads as TGTGCCAGCAGTGCAACGACAGCCCCTAACTATGGCTACACCTTC. Protein: CASSATTAPNYGYTF.

V usage is TRBV11-2 and J usage is TRBJ2-5; 11 bases are shared with TRBD2. The CDR3 extends over 15 amino acids. The J segment lost 5 bases and the V segment lost 4 bases, leaving 6 bases of the junction unmatched. The germline V gene encodes CDR1 SGHAT and CDR2 FQNNGV. CDR3 residues: CASSSRTSGRETQYF. DNA of the CDR3: TGTGCCAGCAGCTCTCGGACTAGCGGGCGGGAGACCCAGTACTTC.

The chain has TRBV28 and TRBJ2-7; TRBD2 matches 8 bases. Trimming cost V 3 bases and J 1 base; bases outside gene matches: 5. Germline lookup yields CDR1 MDHEN and CDR2 SYDVKM. The CDR3 has 15 amino acids. In DNA form, the CDR3 reads TGTGCCAGCAGTTTGGCGGGGGGCCCATCCTACGAGCAGTACTTC. It specifies CASSLAGGPSYEQYF.

This clone was observed a single time. The genes are TRBV24-1 and TRBJ2-3; TRBD2 agrees at 9 bases. The CDR3 has 14 amino acids. Trimming at V came to 9 bases and at J to 5 bases, leaving 8 bases not matched to a gene. CDR1 is KGHDR, CDR2 SFDVKD, per germline. The CDR3 loop reads CATGAAGGEDTQYF. CDR3 in DNA: TGTGCCACCGGGGCAGCGGGGGGTGAAGATACGCAGTATTTT.

The J gene is TRBJ2-1, the V gene TRBV9; TRBD2 matches at 7 bases. CDR3 length: 14 amino acids. V shed 3 bases, J shed 5 bases, and the junction held 5 bases outside the gene matches. Germline loops: CDR1 SGDLS, CDR2 YYNGEE. In DNA, the CDR3 is TGTGCCAGCAGCGATAGCGGGCCCAACAATGAGCAGTTCTTC. Translated: CASSDSGPNNEQFF.

This chain joins TRBV5-1 and TRBJ1-1, with 9 positions matching TRBD1. V lost 0 bases and J lost 7; bases outside the gene matches: 16. Looked up from germline, CDR1 is SGHRS and CDR2 is YFSETQ. The CDR3 is 18 residues long. For the CDR3, the DNA is TGCGCCAGCAGCTTGGATCTTCCCGGACAGGGGAGGGGGATTGAAGCTTTCTTT. Its protein is CASSLDLPGQGRGIEAFF.

This chain connects TRBV10-3 to TRBJ1-5; D may be TRBD1 (5 bases). CDR1 ENHRY and CDR2 SYGVKD come from the germline V gene. The V end lost 4 bases, the J end lost 3 bases, and 22 bases lay between the germline ends. The CDR3 has 18 residues. The CDR3: CAISGSFIGGASNQPQHF. In DNA form, the CDR3 reads TGTGCCATCAGTGGATCCTTCATCGGAGGGGCTTCCAATCAGCCCCAGCATTTT.

This sequence joins TRBV7-2 and TRBJ2-4, with TRBD1 matching 9 bases. J was trimmed by 6 bases and V by 4 bases; bases with no gene match: 7. The V gene's germline CDR1 is SGHTA and CDR2 FQGNSA. The CDR3 extends over 15 amino acids. The DNA of the CDR3 is TGTGCCAGCAGCTCCCACAGGGGGCTTAGAAACATTCAGTACTTC. It specifies CASSSHRGLRNIQYF.